This TCR beta chain came from a study of T cell changes during pregnancy in multiple sclerosis. Only in-frame clones appear in the TCRdb table, and some are missing; sequencing was by immunoSEQ multiplex PCR. The sample comprises 35,000 or so clones, around nine tenths of which are singletons, and approximately 10% rests with the top ten. This clonotype was obtained from a female donor with multiple sclerosis, enrolled in a pregnancy study. Sample: CD8+ T cells from peripheral blood mononuclear cells, taken in the third trimester of pregnancy.

The CDR3 coding sequence is TGTGCCAGCAGCTTGGGGGACAGCCAAGAGACCCAGTACTTC. Translated, it gives CASSLGDSQETQYF. The J gene is TRBJ2-5, the V gene TRBV5-6; 7 bases align to TRBD1. CDR1 is SGHDT and CDR2 is YYEEEE in the germline V gene. This CDR3 comprises 14 residues. V lost 0 bases, J lost 1 base, and 0 bases stayed unmatched.